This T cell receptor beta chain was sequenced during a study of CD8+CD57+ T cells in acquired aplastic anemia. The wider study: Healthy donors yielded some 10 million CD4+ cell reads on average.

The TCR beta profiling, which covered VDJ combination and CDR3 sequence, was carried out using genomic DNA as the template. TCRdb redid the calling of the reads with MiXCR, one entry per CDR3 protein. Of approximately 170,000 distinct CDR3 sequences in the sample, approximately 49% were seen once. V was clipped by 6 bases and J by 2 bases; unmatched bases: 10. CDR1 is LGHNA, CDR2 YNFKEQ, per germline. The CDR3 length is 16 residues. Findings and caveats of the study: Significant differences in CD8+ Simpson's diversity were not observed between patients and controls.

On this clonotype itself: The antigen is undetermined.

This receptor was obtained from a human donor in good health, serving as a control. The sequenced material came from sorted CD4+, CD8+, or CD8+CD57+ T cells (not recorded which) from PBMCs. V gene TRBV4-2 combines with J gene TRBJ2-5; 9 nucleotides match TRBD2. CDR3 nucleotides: TGTGCCAGCAGTATTGTAGCGGGGGACAATCAAGAGACCCAGTACTTC. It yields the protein CASSIVAGDNQETQYF.